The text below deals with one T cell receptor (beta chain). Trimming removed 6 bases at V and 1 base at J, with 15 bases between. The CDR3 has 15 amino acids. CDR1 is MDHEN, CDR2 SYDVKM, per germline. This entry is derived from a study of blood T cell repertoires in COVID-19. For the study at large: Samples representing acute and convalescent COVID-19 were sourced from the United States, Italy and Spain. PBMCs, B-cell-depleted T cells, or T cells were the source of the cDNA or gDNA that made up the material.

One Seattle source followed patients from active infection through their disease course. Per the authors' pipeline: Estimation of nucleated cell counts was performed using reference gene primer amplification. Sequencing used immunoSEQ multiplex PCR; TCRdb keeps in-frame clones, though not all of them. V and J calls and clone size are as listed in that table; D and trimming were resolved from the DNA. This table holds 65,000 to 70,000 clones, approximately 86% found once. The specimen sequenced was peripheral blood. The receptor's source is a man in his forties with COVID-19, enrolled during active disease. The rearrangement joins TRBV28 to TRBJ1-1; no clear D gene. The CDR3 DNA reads TGTGCCAGCAGCACCGCTGGAGCACAGAACACTGAAGCTTTCTTT. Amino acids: CASSTAGAQNTEAFF.